This is a list of T cell receptor beta chains from one sample in a study of T cells after posttransplantation cyclophosphamide. Measured with immunoSEQ multiplex PCR; TCRdb has only the in-frame clones, and not every one. The specimen has about 7,700 clones, none found just once. The sequencing here drew on PBMCs, taken 94 days after allogeneic stem cell transplant with posttransplant cyclophosphamide. These receptors originate from a female patient between 55 and 75 years old who received an allogeneic stem cell transplant from an unrelated donor, was CMV-positive, and had acute GVHD only. Certain T cells may be donor cells from the graft. Each CDR3 is given with its conserved first and last residue. The order of the fields is V gene, J gene, clone size, D gene, CDR3 DNA, CDR3 protein. The D gene is left open where the match is weak. Where a row states a size, it is once, few, many or the class of an expanded clone; other rows omit it.

V gene: TRBV19
J gene: TRBJ2-5
clone size: many
D gene: NA
CDR3 DNA: TGTGCCAGTAGAAACCGGGACACCCGGCAAGAGACCCAGTACTTC
CDR3 protein: CASRNRDTRQETQYF

V gene: TRBV29-1
J gene: TRBJ2-7
clone size: NA
D gene: TRBD1
CDR3 DNA: TGCAGCGTTGGTCCGGGACAGGGGGCCTACGAGCAGTACTTC
CDR3 protein: CSVGPGQGAYEQYF

V gene: TRBV27
J gene: TRBJ2-7
clone size: many
D gene: TRBD2
CDR3 DNA: TGTGCCAGCAGTTTATCCGGACTAGCAGTTTACGAGCAGTACTTC
CDR3 protein: CASSLSGLAVYEQYF

V gene: TRBV6-5
J gene: TRBJ2-7
clone size: many
D gene: TRBD2
CDR3 DNA: TGTGCCAGCAGTTCCTCGGGACTAGGAGACTACGAGCAGTACTTC
CDR3 protein: CASSSSGLGDYEQYF

V gene: TRBV7-2
J gene: TRBJ1-1
clone size: many
D gene: NA
CDR3 DNA: TGTGCCAGCAGCTTCCTGACAAAAAACACTGAAGCTTTCTTT
CDR3 protein: CASSFLTKNTEAFF

V gene: TRBV13
J gene: TRBJ2-2
clone size: few
D gene: NA
CDR3 DNA: TGTGCCAGCAGCTCCGCGGGGCCGAACACCGGGGAGCTGTTTTTT
CDR3 protein: CASSSAGPNTGELFF

V gene: TRBV15
J gene: TRBJ2-7
clone size: many
D gene: NA
CDR3 DNA: TGTGCCACCAGCAAAAGTCTAGCACAAACCTACGAGCAGTACTTC
CDR3 protein: CATSKSLAQTYEQYF

V gene: TRBV2
J gene: TRBJ2-4
clone size: many
D gene: TRBD2
CDR3 DNA: TGTGCCAGCAGTGAGAGAGTAGCGGGGGGGACGGCCAAAAACATTCAGTACTTC
CDR3 protein: CASSERVAGGTAKNIQYF

V gene: TRBV10-3
J gene: TRBJ2-1
clone size: medium-sized
D gene: TRBD2
CDR3 DNA: TGTGCCATCAGCGGACTAGCGGGATTTGAGCAGTTCTTC
CDR3 protein: CAISGLAGFEQFF

V gene: TRBV2
J gene: TRBJ2-1
clone size: many
D gene: TRBD1
CDR3 DNA: TGTGCCAGCAGTGGGCCTAGGGACAGACAGTTCTTC
CDR3 protein: CASSGPRDRQFF

V gene: TRBV5-1
J gene: TRBJ2-7
clone size: many
D gene: TRBD1
CDR3 DNA: TGCGCCAGCAGCGCAACAGGGGGCTCTCGGGAGCAGTACTTC
CDR3 protein: CASSATGGSREQYF

V gene: TRBV24-1
J gene: TRBJ2-3
clone size: NA
D gene: NA
CDR3 DNA: TGTGCCACCAGTGATTGGGGGGGACAGGTGAGCACAGATACGCAGTATTTT
CDR3 protein: CATSDWGGQVSTDTQYF

V gene: TRBV5-1
J gene: TRBJ2-3
clone size: few
D gene: NA
CDR3 DNA: TGCGCCAGCAGCCTACTCCAAGGGGGGGCTAGCGGACAGGATACGCAGTATTTT
CDR3 protein: CASSLLQGGASGQDTQYF

V gene: TRBV7-2
J gene: TRBJ1-4
clone size: many
D gene: NA
CDR3 DNA: TGTGCCAGCAGCTTGACGGGTAATAGGAATGAAAAACTGTTTTTT
CDR3 protein: CASSLTGNRNEKLFF

V gene: TRBV11-3
J gene: TRBJ2-2
clone size: many
D gene: TRBD2
CDR3 DNA: TGTGCCAGCAGCCCACTCCAGCGGGAGGGTCCCACCGGGGAGCTGTTTTTT
CDR3 protein: CASSPLQREGPTGELFF

V gene: TRBV2
J gene: TRBJ2-5
clone size: few
D gene: NA
CDR3 DNA: TGTGCCAGCAGTGACGACAGACGACAAGAGACCCAGTACTTC
CDR3 protein: CASSDDRRQETQYF

V gene: TRBV28
J gene: TRBJ1-2
clone size: many
D gene: NA
CDR3 DNA: TGTGCCAGCAGTTTATATCGGGGGGGTCACTATGGCTACACCTTC
CDR3 protein: CASSLYRGGHYGYTF

V gene: TRBV29-1
J gene: TRBJ2-7
clone size: few
D gene: TRBD1
CDR3 DNA: TGCAGCGTAACGGGACAGGGGCCCTACGAGCAGTACTTC
CDR3 protein: CSVTGQGPYEQYF

V gene: TRBV28
J gene: TRBJ2-2
clone size: few
D gene: TRBD2
CDR3 DNA: TGTGCCAGCAGTCCAGGACTAGCGGGTATCCCGAACACCGGGGAGCTGTTTTTT
CDR3 protein: CASSPGLAGIPNTGELFF

V gene: TRBV6-5
J gene: TRBJ1-4
clone size: many
D gene: NA
CDR3 DNA: TGTGCCAGCAGTCCCCCGGGGAATGAAAAACTGTTTTTT
CDR3 protein: CASSPPGNEKLFF

V gene: TRBV18
J gene: TRBJ2-2
clone size: few
D gene: TRBD1
CDR3 DNA: TGTGCCAGCTCACGGGACAGAAACACCGGGGAGCTGTTTTTT
CDR3 protein: CASSRDRNTGELFF